Reported below is one T cell receptor beta chain. The antigen it recognizes is unknown. Base qualities are not provided; no much larger clone lies one nucleotide away. This same CDR3 is encoded by further DNA sequences in the sample. The donors were included in the validation cohort of some 110 subjects, a group kept apart from the approximately 700-subject first cohort. The CDR3, from cysteine to phenylalanine, totals 15 residues. Only the CDR3 DNA is retained, 45 bases long and in frame from the first base. CDR1 KGHSH and CDR2 LQKENI were looked up in the germline V gene. V is shortened by 0 bases, J by 3 bases, and the region joining them spans 12 bases. The sample belongs to a study of cytomegalovirus exposure and HLA in healthy donors (dated by TCRdb to 2016 to 2017). Regarding the study in general: A later analysis indicated that the 130 or so validation repertoires were generated on the platform also employed for the 700 or so repertoires of the first cohort. The study aimed to test whether signatures of past pathogen exposure could be identified by cataloging public T cell receptors. A separate validation cohort of over a hundred different subjects was used in addition to the approximately 700-subject first cohort. To predict cytomegalovirus infection status, the study combined high-throughput TCR immunosequencing, statistical association of individual TCRs with disease status, and machine learning.

The receptor library was made with the immunoSEQ multiplex PCR assay. The original methods were these. To diagnose cytomegalovirus status from the catalog of TCR beta chain sequences, a statistical classification framework was built. This is the immuneACCESS table as TCRdb keeps it, with only in-frame sequences that have V and J called. A part of the clones is gone; compared with another copy, unresolved V genes explain less than half, and the rest is unexplained. That table gives V, J and clone size, and the DNA gave D and trimming. Present in this sample are about 200,000 clones, more than 70% of which were seen just once. The ten top clones hold more than 1.2% of the sample. Here is what the overall study found, with its caveats: In a later analysis, TCRs clustered in the first cohort were found to also tend to co-occur in the 110 or so validation repertoires, with 94% of cluster scores above 0. Most TCR sequences were observed very rarely across donors, whereas some public TCRs were present in many individuals. The authors suggested that the approach could potentially be extended to other disease states and immunological phenotypes. Cytomegalovirus status was reported to be diagnosed by the classifier with high specificity and sensitivity in both the original and validation cohorts. In vitro tests confirmed that a few of the cytomegalovirus-associated TCR beta chains recognize cytomegalovirus antigens. The study gave a list of roughly 150 TCR beta chains associated with cytomegalovirus. The validation cohort had no HLA typing available for a later analysis, so co-occurrence within that cohort was assessed over all 120 or so repertoires.

The sample consisted of PBMCs. The chain joins TRBV18 to TRBJ2-7; the D gene is perhaps TRBD1, on 5 matching bases. This receptor was identified in a young woman in good health and CMV-seronegative. The nucleotides are TGTGCCAGCTCACCACCAGGGCAGGGTGGCTACGAGCAGTACTTC. Its translation is CASSPPGQGGYEQYF.